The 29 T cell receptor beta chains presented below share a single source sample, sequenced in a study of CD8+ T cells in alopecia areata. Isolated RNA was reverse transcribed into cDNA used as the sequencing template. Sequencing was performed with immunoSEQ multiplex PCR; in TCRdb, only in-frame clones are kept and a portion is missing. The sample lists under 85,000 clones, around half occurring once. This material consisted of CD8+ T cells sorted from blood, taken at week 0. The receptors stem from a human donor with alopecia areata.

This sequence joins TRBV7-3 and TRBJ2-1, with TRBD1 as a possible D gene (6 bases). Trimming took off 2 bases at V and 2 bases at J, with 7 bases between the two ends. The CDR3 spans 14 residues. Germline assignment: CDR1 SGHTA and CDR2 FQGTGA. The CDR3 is CASSLGGPYNEQFF. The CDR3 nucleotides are TGTGCCAGCAGCTTAGGGGGCCCCTACAATGAGCAGTTCTTC.

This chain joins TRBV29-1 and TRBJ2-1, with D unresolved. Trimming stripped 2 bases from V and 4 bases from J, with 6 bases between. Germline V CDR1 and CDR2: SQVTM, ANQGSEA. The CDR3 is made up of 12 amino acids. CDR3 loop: CSVEWRYNEQFF. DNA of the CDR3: TGCAGCGTTGAATGGCGATACAATGAGCAGTTCTTC.

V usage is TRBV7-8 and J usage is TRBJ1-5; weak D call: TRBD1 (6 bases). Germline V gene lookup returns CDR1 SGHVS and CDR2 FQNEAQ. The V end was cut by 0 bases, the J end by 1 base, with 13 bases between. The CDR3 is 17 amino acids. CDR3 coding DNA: TGTGCCAGCAGCTTAGCCTTGGGGGGCGCGAGCAATCAGCCCCAGCATTTT. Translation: CASSLALGGASNQPQHF.

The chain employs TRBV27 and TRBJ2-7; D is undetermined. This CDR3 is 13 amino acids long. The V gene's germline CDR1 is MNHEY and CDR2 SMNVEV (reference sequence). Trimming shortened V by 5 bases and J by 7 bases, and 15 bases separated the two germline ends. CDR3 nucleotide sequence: TGTGCCAGCAGTCCCATACCACAGAAAGAGCAGTACTTC. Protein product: CASSPIPQKEQYF.

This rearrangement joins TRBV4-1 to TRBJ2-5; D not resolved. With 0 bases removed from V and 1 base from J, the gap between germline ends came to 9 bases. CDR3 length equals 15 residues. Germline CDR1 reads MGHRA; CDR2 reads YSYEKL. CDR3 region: CASSQDRKLQETQYF. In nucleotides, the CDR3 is TGCGCCAGCAGCCAAGATCGGAAACTCCAAGAGACCCAGTACTTC.

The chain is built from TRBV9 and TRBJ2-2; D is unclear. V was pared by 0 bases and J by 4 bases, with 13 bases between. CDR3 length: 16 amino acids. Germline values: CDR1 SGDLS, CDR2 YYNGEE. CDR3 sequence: CASSVASGFGTGELFF. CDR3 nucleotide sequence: TGTGCCAGCAGCGTAGCATCTGGGTTCGGCACCGGGGAGCTGTTTTTT.

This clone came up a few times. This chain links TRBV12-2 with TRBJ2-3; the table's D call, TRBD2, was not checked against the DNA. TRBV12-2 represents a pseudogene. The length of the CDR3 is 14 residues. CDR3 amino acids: CASSLASGLDTQYF. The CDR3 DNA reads TGTGCCAGCAGCTTAGCCAGCGGGCTTGATACGCAGTATTTT.

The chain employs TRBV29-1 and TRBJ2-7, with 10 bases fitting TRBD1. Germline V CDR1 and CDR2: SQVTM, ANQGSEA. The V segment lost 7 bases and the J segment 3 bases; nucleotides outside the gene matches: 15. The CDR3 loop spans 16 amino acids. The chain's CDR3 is CSALAGGQGSLYEQYF. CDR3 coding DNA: TGCAGCGCCCTGGCTGGGGGACAGGGGTCCCTCTACGAGCAGTACTTC.

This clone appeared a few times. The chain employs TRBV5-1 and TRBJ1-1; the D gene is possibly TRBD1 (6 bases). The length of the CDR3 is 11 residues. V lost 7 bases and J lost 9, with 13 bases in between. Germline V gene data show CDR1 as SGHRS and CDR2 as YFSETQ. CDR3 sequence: CASQIGGQAFF. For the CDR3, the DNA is TGCGCCAGCCAAATTGGGGGGCAAGCTTTCTTT.

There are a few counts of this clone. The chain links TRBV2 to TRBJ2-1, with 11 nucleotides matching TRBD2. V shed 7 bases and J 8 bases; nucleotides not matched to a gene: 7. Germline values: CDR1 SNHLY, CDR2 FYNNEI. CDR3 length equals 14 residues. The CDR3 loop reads CASTTSGKRDEQFF. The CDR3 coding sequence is TGTGCCAGCACGACTAGCGGGAAACGGGATGAGCAGTTCTTC.

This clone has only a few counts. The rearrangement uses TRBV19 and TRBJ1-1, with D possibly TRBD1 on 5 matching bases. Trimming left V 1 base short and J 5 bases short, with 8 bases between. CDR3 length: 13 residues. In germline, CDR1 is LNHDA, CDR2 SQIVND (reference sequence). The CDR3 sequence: CASSIAGRTEAFF. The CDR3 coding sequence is TGTGCCAGTAGTATAGCAGGGAGGACTGAAGCTTTCTTT.

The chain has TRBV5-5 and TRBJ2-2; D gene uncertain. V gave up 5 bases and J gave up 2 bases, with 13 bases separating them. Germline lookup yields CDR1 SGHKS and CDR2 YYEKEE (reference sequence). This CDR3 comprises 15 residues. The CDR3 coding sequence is TGTGCCAGCAGTTCGTTCACACGAAACACCGGGGAGCTGTTTTTT. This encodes CASSSFTRNTGELFF. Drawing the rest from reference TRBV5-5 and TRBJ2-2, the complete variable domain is DAGVTQSPTHLIKTRGQQVTLRCSPISGHKSVSWYQQVLGQGPQFIFQYYEKEERGRGNFPDRFSARQFPNYSSELNVNALLLGDSALYLCASSSFTRNTGELFFGEGSRLTVL.

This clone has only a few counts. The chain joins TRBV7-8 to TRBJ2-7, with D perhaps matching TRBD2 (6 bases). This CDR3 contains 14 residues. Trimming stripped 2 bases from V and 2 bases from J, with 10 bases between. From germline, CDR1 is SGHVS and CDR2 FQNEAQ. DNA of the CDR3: TGTGCCAGCAGCTTAATCCGGACTACCTACGAGCAGTACTTC. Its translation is CASSLIRTTYEQYF.

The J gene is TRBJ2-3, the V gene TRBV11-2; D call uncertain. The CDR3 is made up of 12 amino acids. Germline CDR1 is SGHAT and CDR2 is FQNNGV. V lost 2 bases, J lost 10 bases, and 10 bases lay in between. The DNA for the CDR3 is TGTGCCAGCAGCTTAACCTCGGACCCGCAGTATTTT. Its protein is CASSLTSDPQYF.

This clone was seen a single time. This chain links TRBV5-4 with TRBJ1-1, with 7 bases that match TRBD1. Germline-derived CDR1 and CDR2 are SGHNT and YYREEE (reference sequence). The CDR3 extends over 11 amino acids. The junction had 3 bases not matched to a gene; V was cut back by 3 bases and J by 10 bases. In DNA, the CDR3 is TGTGCCAGCAGCTACGGACAGGTAGCTTTCTTT. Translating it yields CASSYGQVAFF.

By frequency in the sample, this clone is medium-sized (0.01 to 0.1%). The CDR3 nucleotides are TGTGCCAGCAGTGAGGAGGATCCCAACTATGGCTACACCTTC. Its protein is CASSEEDPNYGYTF. The chain recombines TRBV2 with TRBJ1-2, with D hard to call. The CDR3 runs to 14 residues. CDR1 and CDR2 from the germline V gene are SNHLY and FYNNEI. Trimming shortened V by 3 bases and J by 2 bases, and 10 bases separated the two germline ends.

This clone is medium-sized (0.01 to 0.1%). CDR3 residues: CASSTVTTGTSEETQYF. The DNA for the CDR3 is TGTGCCAGCTCAACCGTTACTACAGGGACTAGCGAGGAGACCCAGTACTTC. The chain links TRBV18 to TRBJ2-5; 10 bases match TRBD2. CDR3 size: 17 residues. The J segment lost 5 bases and the V segment lost 5 bases, leaving 14 bases of the junction unmatched. The germline V gene has CDR1 KGHSH and CDR2 LQKENI.

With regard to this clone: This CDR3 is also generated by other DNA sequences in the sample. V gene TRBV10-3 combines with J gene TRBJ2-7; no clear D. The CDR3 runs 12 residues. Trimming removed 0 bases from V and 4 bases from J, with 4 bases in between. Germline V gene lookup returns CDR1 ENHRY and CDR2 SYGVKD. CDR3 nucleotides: TGTGCCATCAGTGAGTCCCCGTACGAGCAGTACTTC. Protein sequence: CAISESPYEQYF.

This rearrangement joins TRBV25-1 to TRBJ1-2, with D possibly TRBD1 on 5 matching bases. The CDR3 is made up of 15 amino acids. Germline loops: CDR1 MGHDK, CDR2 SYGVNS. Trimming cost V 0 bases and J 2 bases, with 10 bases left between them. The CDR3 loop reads CASSEYGDPNYGYTF. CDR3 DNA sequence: TGTGCCAGCAGTGAATACGGGGACCCAAACTATGGCTACACCTTC.

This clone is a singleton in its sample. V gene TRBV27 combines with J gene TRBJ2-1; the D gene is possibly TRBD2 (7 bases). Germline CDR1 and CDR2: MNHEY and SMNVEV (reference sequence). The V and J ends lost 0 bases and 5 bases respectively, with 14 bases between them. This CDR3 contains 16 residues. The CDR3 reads CASSLSRLAGDNEQFF. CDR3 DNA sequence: TGTGCCAGCAGTTTATCCCGACTAGCAGGGGACAATGAGCAGTTCTTC.

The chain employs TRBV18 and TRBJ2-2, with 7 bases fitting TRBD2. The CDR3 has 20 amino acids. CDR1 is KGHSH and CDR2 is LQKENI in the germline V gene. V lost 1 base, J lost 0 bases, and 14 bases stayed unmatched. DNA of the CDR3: TGTGCCAGCTCACCACGTGATCGACGGGGGGAGTTCGCGAACACCGGGGAGCTGTTTTTT. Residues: CASSPRDRRGEFANTGELFF.

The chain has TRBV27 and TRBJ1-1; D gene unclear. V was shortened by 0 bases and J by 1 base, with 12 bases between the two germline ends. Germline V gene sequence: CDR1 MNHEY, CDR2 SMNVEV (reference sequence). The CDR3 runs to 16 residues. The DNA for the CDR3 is TGTGCCAGCAGTTTATCGCAACGGCGGGGGAACACTGAAGCTTTCTTT. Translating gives CASSLSQRRGNTEAFF.

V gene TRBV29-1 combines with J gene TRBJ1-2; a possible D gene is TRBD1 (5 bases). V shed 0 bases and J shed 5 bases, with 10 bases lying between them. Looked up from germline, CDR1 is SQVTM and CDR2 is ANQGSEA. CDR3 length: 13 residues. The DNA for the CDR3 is TGCAGCGTTGAAGATCAGACAGCATATGGCTACACCTTC. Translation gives CSVEDQTAYGYTF.

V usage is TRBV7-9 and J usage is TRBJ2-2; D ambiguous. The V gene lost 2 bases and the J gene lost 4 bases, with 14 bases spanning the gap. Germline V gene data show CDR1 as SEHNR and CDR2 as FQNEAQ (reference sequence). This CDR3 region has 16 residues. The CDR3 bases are TGTGCCAGCAGCTTATTCCGCCAGAAAGTCACCGGGGAGCTGTTTTTT. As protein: CASSLFRQKVTGELFF.

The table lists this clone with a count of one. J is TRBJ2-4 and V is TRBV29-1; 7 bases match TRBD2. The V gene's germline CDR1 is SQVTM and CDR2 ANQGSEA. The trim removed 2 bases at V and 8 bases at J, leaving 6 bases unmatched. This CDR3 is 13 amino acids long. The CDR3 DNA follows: TGCAGCGTTGAACCCGCGGGAGAGGACATTCAGTACTTC. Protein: CSVEPAGEDIQYF.

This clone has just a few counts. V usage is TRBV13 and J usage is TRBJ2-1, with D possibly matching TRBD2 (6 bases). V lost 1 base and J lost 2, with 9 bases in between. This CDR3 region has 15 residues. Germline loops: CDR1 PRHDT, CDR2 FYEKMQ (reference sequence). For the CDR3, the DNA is TGTGCCAGCAGCTTAGCGGGAGCCCCCTACAATGAGCAGTTCTTC. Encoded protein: CASSLAGAPYNEQFF.

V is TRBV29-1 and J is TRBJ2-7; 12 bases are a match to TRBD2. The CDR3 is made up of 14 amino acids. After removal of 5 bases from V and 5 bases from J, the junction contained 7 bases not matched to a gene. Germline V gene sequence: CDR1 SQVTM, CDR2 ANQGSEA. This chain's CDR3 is CSVTTSGSLNEQYF. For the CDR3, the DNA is TGCAGCGTTACGACTAGCGGGAGTCTTAACGAGCAGTACTTC.

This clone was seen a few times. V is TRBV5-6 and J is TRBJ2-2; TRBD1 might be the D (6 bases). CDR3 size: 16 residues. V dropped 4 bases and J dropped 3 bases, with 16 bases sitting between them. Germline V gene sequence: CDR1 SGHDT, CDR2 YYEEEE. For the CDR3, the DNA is TGTGCCAGCAGCGGGTCCAAGGGACAACACACCGGGGAGCTGTTTTTT. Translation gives CASSGSKGQHTGELFF.

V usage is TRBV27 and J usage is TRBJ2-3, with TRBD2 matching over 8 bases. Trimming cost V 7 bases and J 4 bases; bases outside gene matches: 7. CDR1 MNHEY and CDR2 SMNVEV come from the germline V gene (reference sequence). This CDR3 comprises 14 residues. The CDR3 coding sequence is TGTGCCAGCACTCGCGGGAGGAGTGCAGATACGCAGTATTTT. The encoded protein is CASTRGRSADTQYF.